The present T cell receptor (beta chain) was sequenced within a study of T cell repertoires in cytomegalovirus infection. In the study overall: TCR beta signatures that were public indicated CMV infection and matching HLA type. Study findings and constraints: Accumulated public TCR beta family frequency recognized individuals carrying CMV together with the relevant HLA.

The CDR3 has 13 residues. CDR1 SGHVS and CDR2 FNYEAQ come from the germline V gene. V shed 2 bases and J shed 10 bases, with 12 bases lying between them. Each CDR3 protein is one row after TCRdb ran MiXCR on the reads. The table shows some 800,000 distinct CDR3 sequences, with less than 35% occurring only once. This clonotype came up a few times. Its antigen is as yet unknown. This clonotype was obtained from a human donor in good health (CMV status not recorded). Some clones in this sample may be carry-over from other donors' samples. The sequenced sample was cultured CD8+ T cells from PBMCs, obtained from culture after CMV antigen stimulation. The rearrangement uses TRBV7-6 and TRBJ2-1; D uncertain. The CDR3 is CASSLRGNGEQFF. The CDR3 DNA reads TGTGCCAGCAGCTTACGAGGTAACGGGGAGCAGTTCTTC.